This entry lists 18 T cell receptor beta chains sequenced from one sample in a study of CD8 T cells in ankylosing spondylitis. TCRdb called the 5' RACE reads again in MiXCR, with one record for every CDR3 protein. The sample holds fewer than 350,000 distinct CDR3 sequences, around 10% seen once. Sequenced sample: blood, either unsorted or a sorted T cell fraction (not recorded which). The receptor source for this set is a female donor with ankylosing spondylitis or in good health (not recorded which).

Ten or more counts support this clonotype. The chain has TRBV15 and TRBJ1-5; D gene unclear. Per germline, CDR1 LNHNV and CDR2 YYDKDF (reference sequence). V gave up 5 bases and J gave up 1 base, with 18 bases separating them. This CDR3 region has 17 residues. The CDR3 DNA is TGTGCCACCAGCGTAAGAACGGACCTATGGAGCAATCAGCCCCAGCATTTT. The encoded protein is CATSVRTDLWSNQPQHF.

This chain uses TRBV10-3 with TRBJ2-1, with D possibly being TRBD1 (7 bases). There are 13 residues in the CDR3. V dropped 10 bases and J dropped 3 bases, with 13 bases sitting between them. Germline values: CDR1 ENHRY, CDR2 SYGVKD. The CDR3: CASAGQIYNEQFF. Here the CDR3 DNA reads TGTGCCAGCGCGGGACAGATCTACAATGAGCAGTTCTTC.

At least ten counts were recorded for this clonotype. The chain recombines TRBV11-1 with TRBJ2-3, with TRBD2 matching over 14 bases. The CDR3 is made up of 18 amino acids. J lost 0 bases, V lost 5 bases, and 7 bases had no gene match. Germline V gene lookup returns CDR1 SGHAT and CDR2 FQDESV (reference sequence). The CDR3 bases are TGTGCCAGCAGCCCACCGGGACTAGCGGGAGTAAGCACAGATACGCAGTATTTT. The encoded protein is CASSPPGLAGVSTDTQYF.

This clonotype was seen many times. V is TRBV29-1 and J is TRBJ2-3; 9 nucleotides match TRBD1. This CDR3 contains 13 residues. With V trimmed by 6 bases and J by 4 bases, 5 bases remained unmatched. The germline V gene has CDR1 SQVTM and CDR2 ANQGSEA. This CDR3 reads CSVTTGGPDTQYF. Written as DNA, the CDR3 is TGCAGCGTAACAACAGGGGGCCCAGATACGCAGTATTTT.

This clonotype was counted between two and nine times. The V and J genes are TRBV20-1 and TRBJ2-1; 11 positions match TRBD2. The trim removed 7 bases at V and 1 base at J, leaving 9 bases unmatched. This CDR3 contains 16 residues. Germline CDR1 is DFQATT and CDR2 is SNEGSKA (reference sequence). The CDR3 DNA sequence: TGCAGTGTACAGGACGGGACTAGCGGTTCCTACAATGAGCAGTTCTTC. This codes for CSVQDGTSGSYNEQFF.

This clonotype was recorded at least ten times. V is TRBV10-2 and J is TRBJ1-2; 10 nucleotides line up with TRBD1. The V gene's germline CDR1 is WSHSY and CDR2 SAAADI. The trim removed 6 bases at V and 3 bases at J, leaving 1 base unmatched. CDR3 length: 13 amino acids. The CDR3 region is CASSGTGDYGYTF. The CDR3 coding sequence is TGCGCCAGCAGCGGGACAGGGGACTATGGCTACACCTTC.

This clonotype was observed many times. The chain has TRBV7-9 and TRBJ1-1; no definite D call. Germline lookup yields CDR1 SEHNR and CDR2 FQNEAQ (reference sequence). The V end was cut by 2 bases, the J end by 3 bases, with 19 bases between. The CDR3 is made up of 17 amino acids. The CDR3 DNA reads TGTGCCAGCAGCTTATACACCCCCCCGGGTAGCTACACTGAAGCTTTCTTT. This encodes CASSLYTPPGSYTEAFF. The variable domain in full, with the rest retrieved from reference TRBV7-9 and TRBJ1-1, is DTGVSQNPRHKITKRGQNVTFRCDPISEHNRLYWYRQTLGQGPEFLTYFQNEAQLEKSRLLSDRFSAERPKGSFSTLEIQRTEQGDSAMYLCASSLYTPPGSYTEAFFGQGTRLTVV.

In this sample, this clonotype turned up a few times. The chain joins TRBV12-3 or TRBV12-4 to TRBJ2-2; D is perhaps TRBD1 (6 bases). CDR3 length: 16 residues. Trimming stripped 6 bases from V and 4 bases from J, with 18 bases between. This CDR3 is CASRTGQIMVTGELFF. CDR3 nucleotides: TGTGCCAGCAGGACAGGCCAAATCATGGTCACCGGGGAGCTGTTTTTT.

Concerning this clonotype: One junction end disagrees with the germline gene, perhaps due to a read error. This chain uses TRBV20-1 with TRBJ2-1, with 9 bases that match TRBD2. The CDR3 spans 16 residues. Germline V CDR1 and CDR2: DFQATT, SNEGSKA (reference sequence). CDR3 coding DNA: TGCTGTGCTAGAGATCTCTTAGCGGGGGACTACAATGAGCAGTTCTTC. It yields the protein CCARDLLAGDYNEQFF.

In this sample, this clonotype turned up many times. The chain recombines TRBV5-1 with TRBJ1-4; D call uncertain. Trimming pared 7 bases from V and 5 bases from J, leaving 15 bases between. The germline gives CDR1 SGHRS, CDR2 YFSETQ. The CDR3 totals 14 residues. CDR3 loop: CASQQGPGNEKLFF. CDR3 coding DNA: TGCGCCAGCCAGCAAGGCCCCGGGAATGAAAAACTGTTTTTT.

A few counts support this clonotype. The chain carries TRBV5-1 and TRBJ2-5; 8 nucleotides line up with TRBD1. CDR3 length: 14 residues. V shed 0 bases, J shed 3 bases, and the junction held 1 base outside the gene matches. In germline, CDR1 is SGHRS, CDR2 YFSETQ. The CDR3 bases are TGCGCCAGCAGCTTGGCGGACAGGGAAGAGACCCAGTACTTC. Encoded protein: CASSLADREETQYF.

This clonotype came up many times. The V call is TRBV12-3 or TRBV12-4, the J call TRBJ2-7; D is uncertain. The V end lost 10 bases, the J end lost 3 bases, and 16 bases lay between the germline ends. The CDR3 is made up of 13 amino acids. Written as DNA, the CDR3 is TGTGCCACCCGATCCCTGTTGGGCTACGAGCAGTACTTC. Translated: CATRSLLGYEQYF.

This clonotype was picked up many times. This chain joins TRBV12-3 or TRBV12-4 and TRBJ1-5; 9 bases align to TRBD1. The CDR3 covers 17 residues. V dropped 4 bases and J dropped 5; count of bases not matched to a gene: 12. The CDR3 loop is CASSYRQGDGRDQPQHF. The CDR3, as DNA: TGTGCCAGCAGTTACCGACAGGGGGATGGAAGGGATCAGCCCCAGCATTTT.

On this clonotype itself: This may come from a read error, since a much larger clone is one base off. DNA of the CDR3: TGCAGTGCTCCCGGGCACAGTTACAATGAGCAGTTCTTC. Translating gives CSAPGHSYNEQFF. The chain is built from TRBV20-1 and TRBJ2-1; D not resolved. Germline CDR1 and CDR2: DFQATT and SNEGSKA (reference sequence). V was shortened by 5 bases and J by 4 bases, with 12 bases between the two germline ends. CDR3 size: 13 residues.

On this clonotype: A read error is possible here, since a much larger clone lies one base away. The chain joins TRBV27 to TRBJ1-2; TRBD1 agrees at 7 bases. Germline loops: CDR1 MNHEY, CDR2 SMNVEV (reference sequence). The CDR3 spans 15 residues. The CDR3 region has the DNA TGTGTCAGCAGTCAGACAGGGAGAAGCCTAGGAGGCTACACCTTC. This gives the protein CVSSQTGRSLGGYTF.

This clonotype was recorded many times. V is TRBV5-4 and J is TRBJ1-4; maybe TRBD1 (6 bases). The ends were cut back, 2 bases at V and 7 bases at J, with 15 bases in the middle. Germline CDR1 is SGHNT and CDR2 is YYREEE (reference sequence). The CDR3 is 15 residues long. In nucleotides, the CDR3 is TGTGCCAGCAGCTTACCACAGGGAGGGATTGAAAAACTGTTTTTT. This translates into CASSLPQGGIEKLFF.

This clonotype has at least ten counts. The chain carries TRBV28 and TRBJ1-3, with D possibly TRBD1 on 5 matching bases. The V and J ends lost 3 bases and 4 bases respectively, with 10 bases between them. The germline gives CDR1 MDHEN, CDR2 SYDVKM. The CDR3 spans 14 residues. CDR3 nucleotides: TGTGCCAGCAGTTTTTCAGGGTCGGGAAACACCATATATTTT. It translates to CASSFSGSGNTIYF.

The chain links TRBV3-1 to TRBJ2-5; D gene ambiguous. Trimming took 0 bases from V and 2 from J, leaving 16 bases between them. Germline-derived CDR1 and CDR2 are LGHDT and YNNKEL (reference sequence). The CDR3 runs 17 residues. The CDR3 DNA reads as TGTGCCAGCAGCCAAGAGGTCGTTACTCCCGGGCAAGAGACCCAGTACTTC. Its protein product is CASSQEVVTPGQETQYF.